This record looks at one TCR beta chain sequence and its context. This clone was detected a few times. This clone's antigen is unknown. Per-base qualities were not stored, and no clone one base away is much larger. The germline V gene supplies CDR1 MDHEN and CDR2 SYDVKM. V has 0 bases trimmed and J has 1 base trimmed; junction bases matching no gene number 2. The CDR3 runs 15 amino acids, cysteine and phenylalanine included. CDR3 DNA is the only sequence kept; it has 45 bases, read in frame from the first base. The High Capacity cDNA Reverse Transcription Kit was used to reverse transcribe all of the isolated RNA, meaning that expressed TCRB transcripts were what got sequenced. Deep immunoSEQ sequencing was performed on naive, central memory and regulatory T cell samples, with an average of about 3.57 million total reads per sample. Sorted cells were lysed in RLT buffer and RNA was extracted with DNase-treated RNeasy Micro or Mini kits, depending on cell number. To prevent cross-contamination, every cell subset was processed on its own, while patient and healthy donor samples were processed together. TCRB sequences were amplified from cDNA with the immunoSEQ multiplex PCR, producing 87-bp fragments spanning the CDR3 region. Amplicons were sequenced on the Illumina HiSeq platform. In the paper's pipeline: PCR bias was computationally corrected using synthetic template baselines, reads within Hamming distance 2 were collapsed, and singletons that could not be merged were discarded. Reads were aligned to IMGT to assign V, D and J genes, CDR3 length, and insertions or deletions at six rearrangement sites. Within each subset, clonotype counts were normalized to sorted cell number, after which true diversity and Gini coefficients were computed with the tcR R package. The overlap coefficient, calculated on TCRB nucleotide sequences, was used to quantify repertoire sharing. Out-of-frame TCRB sequences from naive cells were analyzed to stand in for the pre-selection repertoire. What TCRdb holds here is the immuneACCESS table cut down to in-frame rearrangements. Part of the clones is not present; checked against another copy, under half of the missing clones reflect an unresolved V gene, and the others are unexplained. Clone size and V and J calls were adopted from that table, with D and trimming inferred from the DNA. The table for this sample lists hundreds of thousands of clones; roughly 15% of them were counted only once. The biggest ten clones account for approximately 0.099% of the sample.

Each donor gave one peripheral blood draw, averaging roughly 120 mL, which was collected into heparinised tubes. A BD FACSAria II and a panel including CD45RO, CCR7, CD25, CD127, CD95 and CD27 were used to sort naive, central memory, regulatory and stem cell-like memory CD4+ T cells. Every sorted population had a purity above 95%. PBMCs were separated immediately by Lymphoprep density gradient centrifugation and were stained directly, without being cultured. Samples were stained and sorted in pairs, with one healthy donor and one patient per experiment, so that batch effects were minimized. The data were obtained in a study of beta chain features in type 1 diabetes (dated by TCRdb to the late 2010s). As for the study more broadly: No differences in mean age, gender distribution, total cell number or subset yield were found between patients and healthy donors. Across all samples, some 100,000,000 sorted cells were examined, and cell number per subset correlated strongly with RNA yield. In the study, TCRB repertoires of sorted circulating CD4+ T cell subsets from recently diagnosed type 1 diabetes patients were compared with those of matched healthy donors. Whereas all 28 donors provided naive and central memory subsets, regulatory and stem cell-like memory subsets were isolated from just 8 patients and about eight healthy donors.

The paper as a whole reports these results and caveats: At VDJ recombination sites, patients with type 1 diabetes made fewer insertions and deleted more nucleotides, a pattern implying thymic rearrangement abnormalities. Because cDNA was sequenced instead of genomic DNA, activated cells with high expression could be over-represented, although the groups did not differ in activation or CD3 levels. In all four CD4+ subsets, TCRB CDR3 length was moderately but significantly shorter in type 1 diabetes patients. PCR may preferentially amplify shorter templates, but because patient and control samples were amplified and corrected together, any resulting skew would affect both groups equally. Because the HLA sub-analyses included only small numbers of individuals, any influence of HLA type on TCRB rearrangement was left unresolved. Naive, central memory and regulatory TCRB repertoires appeared to be more alike among patients than among healthy donors.

The clonotype originates from a man between 18 and 35 years old in good health. The sequence is built from TRBV28 and TRBJ2-5; 7 bases in the middle match TRBD2. The material sequenced was naive CD4+ T cells from blood. The cell subset or site label on this specimen signifies: true naive CD4+ T cells. In nucleotides, the sequence is TGTGCCAGCAGTTTATGGGGACTACTCCAAGAGACCCAGTACTTC. It translates as CASSLWGLLQETQYF.